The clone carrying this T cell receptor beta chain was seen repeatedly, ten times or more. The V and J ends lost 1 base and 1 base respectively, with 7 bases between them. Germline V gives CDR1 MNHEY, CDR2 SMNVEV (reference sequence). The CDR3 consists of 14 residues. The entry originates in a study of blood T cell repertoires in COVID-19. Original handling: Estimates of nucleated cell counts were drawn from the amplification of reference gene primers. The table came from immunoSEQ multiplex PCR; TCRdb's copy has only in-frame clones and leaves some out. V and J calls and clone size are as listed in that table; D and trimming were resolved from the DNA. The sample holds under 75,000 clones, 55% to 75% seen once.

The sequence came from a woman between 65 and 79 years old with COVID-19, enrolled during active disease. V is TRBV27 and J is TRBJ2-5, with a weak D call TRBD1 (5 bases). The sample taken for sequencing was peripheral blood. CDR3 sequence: CASSLWQGQETQYF. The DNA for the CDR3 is TGTGCCAGCAGTTTATGGCAGGGCCAAGAGACCCAGTACTTC.